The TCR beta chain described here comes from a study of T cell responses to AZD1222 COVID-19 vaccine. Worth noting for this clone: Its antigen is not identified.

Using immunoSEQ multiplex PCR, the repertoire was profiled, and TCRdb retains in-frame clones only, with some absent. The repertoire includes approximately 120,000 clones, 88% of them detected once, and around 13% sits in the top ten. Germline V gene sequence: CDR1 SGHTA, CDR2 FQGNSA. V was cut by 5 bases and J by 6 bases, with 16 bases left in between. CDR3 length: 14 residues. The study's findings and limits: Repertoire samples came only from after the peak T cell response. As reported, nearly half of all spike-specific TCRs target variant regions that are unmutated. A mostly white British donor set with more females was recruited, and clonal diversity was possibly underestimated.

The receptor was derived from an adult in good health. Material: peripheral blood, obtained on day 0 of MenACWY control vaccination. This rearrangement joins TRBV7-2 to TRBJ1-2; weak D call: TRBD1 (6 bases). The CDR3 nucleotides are TGTGCCAGCAGCCGCGGCGGGGGCATGAATGGCTACACCTTC. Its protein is CASSRGGGMNGYTF. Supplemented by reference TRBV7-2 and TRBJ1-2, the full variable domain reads GAGVSQSPSNKVTEKGKDVELRCDPISGHTALYWYRQSLGQGLEFLIYFQGNSAPDKSGLPSDRFSAERTGGSVSTLTIQRTQQEDSAVYLCASSRGGGMNGYTFGSGTRLTVV.